This entry describes one TCR beta chain. The sample originates from a study of cytomegalovirus exposure and HLA in healthy donors. In the study overall: Samples from HLA-typed donors yielded 65 million to 85 million unique TCRs in an early data release.

Researchers ran the PCR with 60 Vbeta and 13 Jbeta primers. Profiled with immunoSEQ multiplex PCR; TCRdb holds only in-frame clones, not every one. The repertoire holds approximately 110,000 clones, with about 85% as singletons. Germline V gives CDR1 MNHNY, CDR2 SVGAGI (reference sequence). Trimming removed 5 bases from V and 8 bases from J; junction bases left unmatched: 9. The CDR3 totals 16 residues. The rearrangement uses TRBV6-6 and TRBJ2-1, with TRBD2 matching 13 bases. This TCR came from a man aged 45-65 years in good health and CMV-seronegative. Sequenced material: PBMCs. CDR3 region: CASSPRTSGGLDEQFF. CDR3 coding DNA: TGTGCCAGCAGTCCTAGGACTAGCGGGGGTTTGGATGAGCAGTTCTTC.